The rows below give T cell receptor beta chains drawn from one sample of a study of cytomegalovirus exposure and HLA in healthy donors. Sequenced by immunoSEQ multiplex PCR; TCRdb stores in-frame clones only, minus some. The sample shows about 55,000 clones, 80% to 95% of them seen only once. Sequencing was done on a sample of PBMCs. These receptors originate from a man aged 18-30 years in good health and CMV-seronegative. Each CDR3 is given with its conserved first and last residue. Each record gives: V gene, clone size, J gene, D gene, CDR3 protein, CDR3 DNA. The D gene is left open where the match is weak. Some rows have no size entry. The others give once, few or many, or a class for an expanded clone.

>TRBV9|NA|TRBJ1-2|NA
CASSVNRGGYGYTF
TGTGCCAGCAGCGTAAACCGGGGGGGCTATGGCTACACCTTC
>TRBV10-3|NA|TRBJ2-1|TRBD1
CAISDGTDNEQFF
TGTGCCATCAGTGATGGGACAGACAATGAGCAGTTCTTC
>TRBV6-5|NA|TRBJ1-4|NA
CASSPSGQGEKLFF
TGTGCCAGCAGCCCTAGCGGGCAGGGAGAAAAACTGTTTTTT
>TRBV7-9|NA|TRBJ2-1|TRBD2
CASSYSGSLPNEQFF
TGTGCCAGCAGCTATAGCGGGAGCCTTCCTAATGAGCAGTTCTTC
>TRBV5-1|NA|TRBJ2-5|NA
CASSLSPTAGGETQYF
TGCGCCAGCAGCTTATCTCCCACGGCAGGAGGAGAGACCCAGTACTTC
>TRBV7-9|NA|TRBJ2-1|TRBD1
CASSSRTGSVVNEQFF
TGTGCCAGCAGCTCAAGGACAGGGTCTGTTGTGAATGAGCAGTTCTTC
>TRBV28|few|TRBJ2-3|TRBD2
CASNGLAGGDTQYF
TGTGCCAGCAACGGACTAGCGGGTGGAGATACGCAGTATTTT
>TRBV27|once|TRBJ1-4|TRBD1
CASSPGTEYFPTNEKLFF
TGTGCCAGCAGTCCCGGGACAGAATATTTCCCAACTAATGAAAAACTGTTTTTT
>TRBV2|few|TRBJ2-1|TRBD2
CASSETGGSGNEQFF
TGTGCCAGCAGTGAAACGGGCGGGAGTGGGAATGAGCAGTTCTTC
>TRBV6-1|few|TRBJ1-3|NA
CASSSGHLSGNTIYF
TGTGCCAGCAGTTCCGGACACCTCTCTGGAAACACCATATATTTT
>TRBV6-1|NA|TRBJ2-3|TRBD2
CASSVLAGDTDTQYF
TGTGCCAGCAGTGTTCTAGCGGGGGACACAGATACGCAGTATTTT
>TRBV28|NA|TRBJ1-1|NA
CASSQGTSSVEAFF
TGTGCCAGCAGTCAAGGGACATCCTCCGTGGAAGCTTTCTTT
>TRBV19|NA|TRBJ2-3|NA
CASSEGGLDTQYF
TGTGCCAGTAGTGAGGGGGGGCTAGATACGCAGTATTTT
>TRBV6-5|once|TRBJ1-2|NA
CASSYVQNYGYTF
TGTGCCAGCAGTTATGTACAGAACTATGGCTACACCTTC
>TRBV15|NA|TRBJ2-2|TRBD2
CATSRYSGTNTGELFF
TGTGCCACCAGCAGATATAGCGGGACGAACACCGGGGAGCTGTTTTTT
>TRBV6-5|NA|TRBJ2-2|TRBD2
CASGFSGQNTGELFF
TGTGCCAGCGGGTTTAGCGGGCAGAACACCGGGGAGCTGTTTTTT
>TRBV6-5|many|TRBJ1-1|TRBD1
CASRPGQRGTEAFF
TGTGCCAGCAGACCGGGACAGAGGGGCACTGAAGCTTTCTTT
>TRBV11-2|once|TRBJ2-2|TRBD2
CASSQRLAGEYTGELFF
TGTGCCAGCAGCCAGCGACTAGCGGGAGAGTACACCGGGGAGCTGTTTTTT
>TRBV10-2|once|TRBJ2-4|NA
CASRTDAKNIQYF
TGCGCCAGCCGGACTGATGCCAAAAACATTCAGTACTTC
>TRBV27|NA|TRBJ2-1|TRBD1
CASSPEIRGISYNEQFF
TGTGCCAGCAGTCCAGAAATCAGGGGGATCTCCTACAATGAGCAGTTCTTC
>TRBV7-2|NA|TRBJ2-7|NA
CASSFGRGYEQYF
TGTGCCAGCAGCTTCGGCAGGGGTTACGAGCAGTACTTC
>TRBV6-4|few|TRBJ2-1|TRBD2
CASSTSGSYNEQFF
TGTGCCAGCAGTACTAGCGGGAGCTACAATGAGCAGTTCTTC
>TRBV5-1|NA|TRBJ2-4|NA
CASSLDSKNIQYF
TGCGCCAGCAGCTTGGACAGCAAAAACATTCAGTACTTC
>TRBV7-6|NA|TRBJ2-5|NA
CASSRYRVEEETQYF
TGTGCCAGCAGCAGATACAGGGTGGAGGAAGAGACCCAGTACTTC
>TRBV7-9|NA|TRBJ2-1|NA
CASSPPRRVPYNEQFF
TGTGCCAGCAGCCCACCCCGCCGGGTGCCCTACAATGAGCAGTTCTTC
>TRBV5-4|NA|TRBJ2-3|NA
CATSYKGADTQYF
TGTGCCACGTCCTATAAGGGGGCAGATACGCAGTATTTT
>TRBV29-1|NA|TRBJ1-1|TRBD1
CSVQLSGTVNTEAFF
TGCAGCGTTCAACTCTCCGGGACAGTGAACACTGAAGCTTTCTTT
>TRBV6-4|NA|TRBJ1-5|TRBD1
CASSEVGGGQPQHF
TGTGCCAGCAGTGAGGTAGGGGGCGGACAGCCCCAGCATTTT
>TRBV4-2|NA|TRBJ2-3|NA
CASSDQAASTDTQYF
TGTGCCAGCAGCGACCAAGCGGCCAGCACAGATACGCAGTATTTT
>TRBV27|NA|TRBJ2-4|NA
CASSRTGLAKNIQYF
TGTGCCAGCAGTAGAACAGGGTTAGCCAAAAACATTCAGTACTTC
>TRBV5-1|NA|TRBJ2-1|NA
CASSLANEQFF
TGCGCCAGCAGCTTGGCAAATGAGCAGTTCTTC
>TRBV4-2|NA|TRBJ2-1|TRBD2
CASSRTGLAGGNEQFF
TGTGCCAGCAGCCGCACGGGACTAGCGGGAGGCAATGAGCAGTTCTTC
>TRBV2|NA|TRBJ1-2|TRBD1
CASRRSGTGRIGYTF
TGTGCCAGCAGACGAAGCGGGACAGGAAGAATTGGCTACACCTTC
>TRBV19|NA|TRBJ1-5|NA
CASWGRVGQPQHF
TGTGCCAGTTGGGGCAGGGTTGGTCAGCCCCAGCATTTT
>TRBV19|once|TRBJ2-3|TRBD2
CASSISGGRYTDTQYF
TGTGCCAGTAGTATATCGGGGGGTCGTTACACAGATACGCAGTATTTT
>TRBV5-1|NA|TRBJ1-1|NA
CASSLVGFRMDTEAFF
TGCGCCAGCAGCTTGGTGGGCTTTCGTATGGACACTGAAGCTTTCTTT
>TRBV5-4|NA|TRBJ2-3|TRBD2
CASSLGAGGLMVADTQYF
TGTGCCAGCAGCCTGGGGGCGGGAGGGCTAATGGTAGCAGATACGCAGTATTTT
>TRBV27|NA|TRBJ2-7|NA
CASSLLSGSEGYEQYF
TGTGCCAGCAGTTTATTATCCGGTTCCGAGGGCTACGAGCAGTACTTC
>TRBV29-1|NA|TRBJ2-6|TRBD1
CSVGPGGSGANVLTF
TGCAGCGTTGGGCCAGGGGGCTCAGGGGCCAACGTCCTGACTTTC
>TRBV14|NA|TRBJ2-7|NA
CASSQGLYEQYF
TGTGCCAGCAGCCAAGGACTGTACGAGCAGTACTTC
>TRBV5-4|many|TRBJ2-7|TRBD1
CASSLEGTGTYEQYF
TGTGCCAGCAGCTTGGAGGGGACAGGGACCTACGAGCAGTACTTC
>TRBV10-3|NA|TRBJ2-7|TRBD1
CAISESGTGTGTYEQYF
TGTGCCATCAGTGAGTCGGGGACCGGGACAGGGACGTACGAGCAGTACTTC
>TRBV4-2|NA|TRBJ2-4|TRBD2
CASSQEGLDANIQYF
TGTGCCAGCAGCCAAGAGGGACTAGATGCAAACATTCAGTACTTC
>TRBV6-6|once|TRBJ1-4|NA
CASSTREGVEKLFF
TGTGCCAGCAGCACCCGCGAGGGGGTTGAAAAACTGTTTTTT
>TRBV5-1|NA|TRBJ2-5|TRBD2
CASSFNPTLAAQETQYF
TGCGCCAGCAGCTTTAACCCCACACTAGCGGCCCAAGAGACCCAGTACTTC
>TRBV28|NA|TRBJ2-1|NA
CASSLNINEQFF
TGTGCCAGCAGCTTAAACATTAATGAGCAGTTCTTC
>TRBV30|NA|TRBJ2-7|TRBD1
CAWSVQGAYEQYF
TGTGCCTGGAGTGTCCAGGGGGCCTACGAGCAGTACTTC
>TRBV9|NA|TRBJ2-3|NA
CASSVLGGGSTDTQYF
TGTGCCAGCAGCGTCCTGGGAGGGGGGTCGACAGATACGCAGTATTTT
>TRBV9|NA|TRBJ2-3|NA
CASSGGGTDTQYF
TGTGCCAGCAGCGGAGGGGGAACAGATACGCAGTATTTT
>TRBV5-4|NA|TRBJ2-2|TRBD2
CASSLGLAANTGELFF
TGTGCCAGCAGCTTGGGACTAGCGGCGAACACCGGGGAGCTGTTTTTT
>TRBV2|NA|TRBJ2-3|TRBD1
CASSVWGQGVGDTQYF
TGTGCCAGCAGTGTTTGGGGACAGGGGGTAGGAGATACGCAGTATTTT
>TRBV7-2|NA|TRBJ2-5|TRBD2
CASSTRLAIQETQYF
TGTGCCAGCAGCACCCGACTAGCGATACAAGAGACCCAGTACTTC
>TRBV6-4|once|TRBJ2-7|TRBD2
CRFGGVLLSYEQYF
TGTCGGTTTGGGGGGGTCCTCCTCTCCTACGAGCAGTACTTC
>TRBV11-2|NA|TRBJ1-1|NA
CASSLDRAGTGAFF
TGTGCCAGCAGCTTAGATCGGGCAGGGACTGGAGCTTTCTTT
>TRBV5-1|NA|TRBJ2-1|TRBD2
CASSLVPSGNNGQFF
TGCGCCAGCAGCTTGGTCCCTAGCGGGAACAATGGGCAGTTCTTC
>TRBV2|NA|TRBJ2-7|NA
CASSEEGSVSREQYF
TGTGCCAGCAGTGAGGAGGGTTCAGTATCACGGGAGCAGTACTTC